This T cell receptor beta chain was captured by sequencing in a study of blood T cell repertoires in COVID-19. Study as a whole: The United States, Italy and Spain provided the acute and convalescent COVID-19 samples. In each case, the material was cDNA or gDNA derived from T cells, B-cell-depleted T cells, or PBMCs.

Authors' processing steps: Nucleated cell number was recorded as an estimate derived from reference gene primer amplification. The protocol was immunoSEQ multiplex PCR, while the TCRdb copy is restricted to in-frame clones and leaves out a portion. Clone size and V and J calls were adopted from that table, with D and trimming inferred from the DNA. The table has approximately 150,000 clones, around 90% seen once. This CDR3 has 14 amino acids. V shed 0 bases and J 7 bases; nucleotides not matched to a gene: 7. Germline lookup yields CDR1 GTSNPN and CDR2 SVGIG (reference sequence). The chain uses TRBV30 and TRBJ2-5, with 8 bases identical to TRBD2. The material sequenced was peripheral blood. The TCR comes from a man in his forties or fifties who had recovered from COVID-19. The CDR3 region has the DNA TGTGCCTGGAGTGTGGGGCCGGGGGGGCGGACCCAGTACTTC. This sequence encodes CAWSVGPGGRTQYF.